These T cell receptor beta chains were read from a single sample in a study of Graves' ophthalmopathy and Graves' hyperthyroidism. MiXCR, applied by TCRdb to the multiplex PCR reads, yields one record per CDR3 protein. The table records over 12,000 distinct CDR3 sequences, around 50% of them present only once. Sequencing was performed on peripheral blood. The source of these receptors is a young woman with Graves' ophthalmopathy. The CDR3 runs from the conserved cysteine through the conserved F or W. A D gene is named only where the DNA matches it firmly. Clone sizes are given selectively: once, few, many, or a class where the clone is expanded.

abundance	v_gene	j_gene	d_gene	CDR3nt	CDR3aa
few	TRBV20-1	TRBJ2-5	TRBD2	TGCAGTGCTAGAGGCGGGGGGGCGCCTGAGACCCAGTACTTC	CSARGGGAPETQYF
few	TRBV6-5	TRBJ2-2	.	TGTGCCAGCAGAGGACAGTGGAACACCGGGGAGCTGTTTTTT	CASRGQWNTGELFF
many	TRBV15	TRBJ1-6	TRBD1	TGTGCCACCAGCAGAAGGACAGGGTCGTATAATTCACCCCTCCACTTT	CATSRRTGSYNSPLHF
.	TRBV2	TRBJ1-2	.	TGTGCCAGCAGGGTTACACCTAACTATGGCTACACCTTC	CASRVTPNYGYTF
.	TRBV6-5	TRBJ1-4	.	TGTGCCAGCAGTTACTCGAACGGGGGGAAACTGTTTTTT	CASSYSNGGKLFF
medium-sized	TRBV7-2	TRBJ2-7	TRBD2	TGTGCCAGCAGCTCCGGGACTAGCGGGAGAACCTACGAGCAGTACTTC	CASSSGTSGRTYEQYF
.	TRBV6-1	TRBJ2-1	.	TGTGCCAGCGGACGGAGGGGCACCTACAATGAGCAGTTCTTC	CASGRRGTYNEQFF
many	TRBV6-2/TRBV6-3	TRBJ2-7	TRBD1	TGTGCCAGCAGCTACAGGGGTCTCTCCTACGAGCAGTACTTC	CASSYRGLSYEQYF
.	TRBV29-1	TRBJ2-5	TRBD2	TGCAGCGCGTCGACTAGCGGGATTCTGACCCAGTACTTC	CSASTSGILTQYF
.	TRBV19	TRBJ2-7	.	TGTGCCAGTAGTGCTTCACAAGACCCCTCCTACGAGCAGTACTTC	CASSASQDPSYEQYF
.	TRBV20-1	TRBJ2-3	TRBD2	TGCAGTGCCCTGGAGGGTTTGAGCGGGAGAACAGATACGCAGTATTTT	CSALEGLSGRTDTQYF
.	TRBV19	TRBJ2-1	TRBD2	TGTGCCAGTAGTCTAGCGGGAGACCCCAATGAGCAGTTCTTC	CASSLAGDPNEQFF
medium-sized	TRBV20-1	TRBJ2-1	.	TGCAGTGCTAGTTCCCCGGATTCCTTTTACAATGAGCAGTTCTTC	CSASSPDSFYNEQFF
.	TRBV20-1	TRBJ2-2	.	TGCAGTGCTCATACCGGGACAGGGGAGCTGTTTTTT	CSAHTGTGELFF
medium-sized	TRBV5-1	TRBJ2-3	.	TGCGCCAGCAGCTTGGATGGGGGCGGACTGGCAGATACGCAGTATTTT	CASSLDGGGLADTQYF
.	TRBV20-1	TRBJ2-7	TRBD2	TGCAGTGCTAGAGACAAGACTAGCGGGAGCGAGGTCGGGTACTTC	CSARDKTSGSEVGYF
many	TRBV7-2	TRBJ2-4	TRBD1	TGTGCCAGCAGCTTAGCCCCAGGGGGCGCGGCCAAAAACATTCAGTACTTC	CASSLAPGGAAKNIQYF
many	TRBV29-1	TRBJ2-7	TRBD2	TGCAGCGTCAGACTAGCGGGAGGTTACGAGCAGTACTTC	CSVRLAGGYEQYF
.	TRBV28	TRBJ1-5	.	TGTGCCAGCAGTTTAGGCAGTAGCAATCAGCCCCAGCATTTT	CASSLGSSNQPQHF
once	TRBV20-1	TRBJ1-5	.	TGCAGTGCTAGAGGCAAGACTCCCGGACAGATCAATCAGCCCCAGCATTTT	CSARGKTPGQINQPQHF
once	TRBV20-1	TRBJ2-5	TRBD2	TGCAGTGCTAGAGATCCAGGGACTAATTCCCCTGAGACCCAGTACTTC	CSARDPGTNSPETQYF
medium-sized	TRBV5-1	TRBJ2-5	TRBD1	TGCGCCAGCAGCGCAGGGACAGAGTACCAAGAGACCCAGTACTTC	CASSAGTEYQETQYF
.	TRBV6-5	TRBJ1-5	TRBD1	TGTGCCAGCAGTTACGACAGGGCGGATCAGCCCCAGCATTTT	CASSYDRADQPQHF
once	TRBV7-3	TRBJ1-1	.	TGTGCCAGCAGCTCGGGTGGTGAAGCTTTCTTT	CASSSGGEAFF
.	TRBV7-9	TRBJ2-3	TRBD2	TGTGCCAGCACACATAGGAAGGGACTAGCGGGATTACGGACAGATACGCAGTATTTT	CASTHRKGLAGLRTDTQYF
.	TRBV20-1	TRBJ2-7	TRBD2	TGCAGTGCTAGAGATGGGGGAGTAGCGGGAGCCTACGAGCAGTACTTC	CSARDGGVAGAYEQYF
once	TRBV7-9	TRBJ1-1	.	TGTGCCAGCAGCTTAGCGGGAAAGACCGCTGAAGCTTTCTTT	CASSLAGKTAEAFF
.	TRBV5-1	TRBJ2-2	.	TGCGCCAGCAGCTTGGCGACAGGTCTCTCCGGGGAGCTGTTTTTT	CASSLATGLSGELFF
.	TRBV20-1	TRBJ2-7	.	TGCAGTGTGGGGGCCTACGAGCAGTACTTC	CSVGAYEQYF
few	TRBV5-4	TRBJ2-2	TRBD2	TGTGCCGCCAGAGCGGGGAACGGGGAGCTGTTTTTT	CAARAGNGELFF
.	TRBV7-2	TRBJ2-7	TRBD2	TGTGCCAGCAGCTTAGGCGGGGGATACGAGCAGTACTTC	CASSLGGGYEQYF
few	TRBV10-3	TRBJ2-7	.	TGTGCCATCAGTGAGTGGACCTACGAGCAGTACTTC	CAISEWTYEQYF
many	TRBV25-1	TRBJ2-1	TRBD2	TGTGCCAGCAGTCAACCACCCGGGACTAGCGGGAGACCCTACAATGAGCAGTTCTTC	CASSQPPGTSGRPYNEQFF
.	TRBV20-1	TRBJ2-2	TRBD1	TGCAGTGCAACGGACAGGGGCGTCGGCGGGGAGCTGTTTTTT	CSATDRGVGGELFF
.	TRBV14	TRBJ1-1	.	TGTGCCAGCAGCCAAGTAGCAGGTGGTGAAGCTTTCTTT	CASSQVAGGEAFF
.	TRBV7-2	TRBJ2-1	TRBD2	TGTGCCAGCAGCTCAGAGAGCGGGAGGGCCTACAATGGGCAGTTCTTC	CASSSESGRAYNGQFF
many	TRBV20-1	TRBJ2-2	.	TGCAGTGCTAGACTATCCTCGGGCCGAGGATTATCCGGGGAGCTGTTTTTT	CSARLSSGRGLSGELFF
few	TRBV25-1	TRBJ2-7	TRBD1	TGTGCCAGCAGTGGTACCCCACAGGGGATTCTATCCTACGAGCAGTACTTC	CASSGTPQGILSYEQYF
many	TRBV10-1	TRBJ2-2	.	TGCGCCAGCAGTGAACAGGGTAGAACCGGGGAGCTGTTTTTT	CASSEQGRTGELFF
.	TRBV20-1	TRBJ2-3	TRBD2	TGCAGTGCTAGATGCGGGACTAGCGGTACAGATACGCAGTGTTTT	CSARCGTSGTDTQCF
.	TRBV10-3	TRBJ2-5	.	TGTGCCATCAGTGAGTCATCACAGGGCGGGACCCAGTACTTC	CAISESSQGGTQYF
.	TRBV5-6	TRBJ2-1	.	TGTGCCAGCAGCCTGGTCCTAGCTTACGCTGAGCAGTTCTTC	CASSLVLAYAEQFF
.	TRBV9	TRBJ1-1	.	TGTGCCAGCAGCCCTGAGGGCACCCTGAACACTGAAGCTTTCTTT	CASSPEGTLNTEAFF
.	TRBV6-5	TRBJ2-1	.	TGTGCCAGCAGTTACGGGGGCGGGAGCGGATACAATGAGCAGTTCTTC	CASSYGGGSGYNEQFF
.	TRBV20-1	TRBJ1-1	.	TGCAGTGCTAGAGATCCCCTTATTGAAGCTTTCTTT	CSARDPLIEAFF
medium-sized	TRBV12-3/TRBV12-4	TRBJ2-2	.	TGTGCCAGCAGTGACAGGGAGGTCGGGGAGCTGTTTTTT	CASSDREVGELFF
many	TRBV28	TRBJ2-5	.	TGTGCCAGCTCGATGGGTAGTGAGACCCAGTACTTC	CASSMGSETQYF
once	TRBV10-3	TRBJ2-1	TRBD1	TGTGCCATCAGTGCGCCAGAAAGACAGGGGGCGTTCGCTGAGCAGTTCTTC	CAISAPERQGAFAEQFF
.	TRBV19	TRBJ2-1	.	TGTGCCAGTAGTGCGGGACGAGGGGGTTACGAGCAGTTCTTC	CASSAGRGGYEQFF
once	TRBV29-1	TRBJ1-2	.	TGCAGCGTGGACGGACCCGCTAACTATGGCTACACCTTC	CSVDGPANYGYTF
few	TRBV6-1	TRBJ2-7	TRBD1	TGTGCCAGCAACACAGGGGTATACGAGCAGTACTTC	CASNTGVYEQYF
large	TRBV10-3	TRBJ2-7	.	TGTGCCATCAGTGAACAACCAATGCGGGAGCAGTACTTC	CAISEQPMREQYF
few	TRBV19	TRBJ1-1	.	TGTGCCAGTAGGATGGTCATGAACACTGAAGCTTTCTTT	CASRMVMNTEAFF
medium-sized	TRBV12-3/TRBV12-4	TRBJ2-3	.	TGTGCCAGCAGTTCAGGTGGAGTAGGGTATTTT	CASSSGGVGYF
.	TRBV10-1	TRBJ2-3	.	TGCGCCAGCAGTGAGTCGGCGGGTCTCGGCACAGATACGCAGTATTTT	CASSESAGLGTDTQYF
many	TRBV28	TRBJ1-2	.	TGTGCCAGCAGTTCGGACAGTAACTATGGCTACACCTTC	CASSSDSNYGYTF